The entry below gives a single TCR beta chain sequence along with its context. The germline V and J ends were trimmed by 8 bases and 7 bases, with 20 bases remaining between them. Per the germline V gene, CDR1 is LNHDA and CDR2 is SQIVND (reference sequence). This CDR3 comprises 15 residues. The entry originates in a study of blood T cell repertoires in COVID-19. The wider study: The United States, Italy and Spain supplied acute and convalescent COVID-19 samples. PBMCs, B-cell-depleted T cells, or T cells were the source of the cDNA or gDNA that made up the material.

Per the authors' pipeline: Quantification of nucleated cells was approximated via reference gene primer amplification. Sequencing was performed with immunoSEQ multiplex PCR; in TCRdb, only in-frame clones are kept and a portion is missing. V and J calls and clone size come straight from that table; D and trimming were deduced from the DNA. This repertoire shows roughly 350,000 clones, more than 75% found once; its top ten account for over 9.5%. During active infection, Seattle patients enrolled and were then monitored through disease. Sequencing was carried out using peripheral blood. This sequence was found in a woman aged 25 to 39 with COVID-19, enrolled during active disease. The gene calls are TRBV19 and TRBJ2-2; D is possibly TRBD1 (6 bases). CDR3 sequence: CASGDMGRGLGELFF. DNA for the CDR3: TGTGCCAGTGGGGACATGGGCAGGGGCCTCGGGGAGCTGTTTTTT.